This record looks at one TCR beta chain sequence and its context. Germline V gives CDR1 MNHEY, CDR2 SVGAGI. Trimming removed 2 bases from V and 1 base from J, with 6 bases in between. There are 14 residues in the CDR3. These data originate in a study of blood T cell repertoires in COVID-19. The overall study: Acute-phase and convalescent COVID-19 samples originated in the United States, Italy and Spain. T cells, B-cell-depleted T cells, or PBMCs provided the cDNA or gDNA that served as material.

In the study's own analysis: Quantification of nucleated cells was approximated via reference gene primer amplification. TCRdb's table, derived via immunoSEQ multiplex PCR, lists solely in-frame clones and lacks some. The DNA was the basis for D and trimming; V, J and clone size are from that table. The repertoire holds some 120,000 clones, with around nine tenths as singletons. The sequenced material came from peripheral blood. The receptor was derived from a woman aged 45-65 years with acute or convalescent COVID-19. The chain carries TRBV6-5 and TRBJ2-1; TRBD1 is a possible D gene (5 bases). The CDR3 sequence: CASSYRGSYNEQFF. CDR3 in DNA: TGTGCCAGCAGTTACAGGGGTTCCTACAATGAGCAGTTCTTC.